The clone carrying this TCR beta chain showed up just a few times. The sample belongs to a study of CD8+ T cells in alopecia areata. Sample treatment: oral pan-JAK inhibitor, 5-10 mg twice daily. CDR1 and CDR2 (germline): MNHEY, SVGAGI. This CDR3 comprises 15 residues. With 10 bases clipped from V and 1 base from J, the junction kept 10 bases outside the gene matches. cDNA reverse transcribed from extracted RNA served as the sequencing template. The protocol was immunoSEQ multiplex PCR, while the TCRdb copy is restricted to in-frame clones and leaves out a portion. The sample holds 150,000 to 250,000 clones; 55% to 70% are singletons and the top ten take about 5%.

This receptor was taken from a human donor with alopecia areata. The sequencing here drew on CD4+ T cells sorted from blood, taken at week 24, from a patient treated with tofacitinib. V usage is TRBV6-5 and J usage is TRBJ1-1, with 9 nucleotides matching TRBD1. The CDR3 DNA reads TGTGCCATCAGCAACCCGGGACAGGGGAACACTGAAGCTTTCTTT. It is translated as CAISNPGQGNTEAFF.